This T cell receptor (beta chain) derives from a study of blood T cell repertoires in COVID-19. Looking at the study overall: There were acute and convalescent COVID-19 samples, and they came from the United States, Italy and Spain. Sources were T cells, B-cell-depleted T cells, or PBMCs; the material itself was cDNA or gDNA.

The authors' processing: Estimates of nucleated cell counts were drawn from the amplification of reference gene primers. The table came from immunoSEQ multiplex PCR; TCRdb's copy has only in-frame clones and leaves some out. D and trimming come from the DNA, and the V and J calls and clone size come from that table. The sample includes about 200,000 clones, around four fifths of them seen just once. Germline assignment: CDR1 LNHDA and CDR2 SQIVND (reference sequence). With 5 bases clipped from V and 6 bases from J, the junction kept 17 bases outside the gene matches. CDR3 size: 17 residues. The J gene is TRBJ1-1, the V gene TRBV19; 8 bases match TRBD1. The receptor's source is a human donor with acute or convalescent COVID-19. The donor label of this sample is uncertain. The sequenced material came from peripheral blood. CDR3 DNA: TGTGCCAGTAGTCCGCCGGACAGGGCGTACGGTCCTCCTGAAGCTTTCTTT. Its protein product is CASSPPDRAYGPPEAFF. Full variable domain (missing parts from reference TRBV19 and TRBJ1-1): DGGITQSPKYLFRKEGQNVTLSCEQNLNHDAMYWYRQDPGQGLRLIYYSQIVNDFQKGDIAEGYSVSREKKESFPLTVTSAQKNPTAFYLCASSPPDRAYGPPEAFFGQGTRLTVV.